These 2 T cell receptor beta chains originate from one sample sequenced in a study of blood T cell repertoires in COVID-19. Measured with immunoSEQ multiplex PCR; TCRdb has only the in-frame clones, and not every one. The table has about 150,000 clones, about 85% seen once; the top ten hold roughly 13%. The source material was peripheral blood. These receptors were collected from a man between 65 and 85 years old who had recovered from COVID-19.

CDR3 nucleotides: TGTGCCAGCAGTTTTGGGCTGAAGGGCTACACCTTC. It translates to CASSFGLKGYTF. The chain couples TRBV12-3 or TRBV12-4 to TRBJ1-2, with D hard to call. V was shortened by 3 bases and J by 8 bases, with 10 bases between the two germline ends. CDR3 length equals 12 residues.

The chain recombines TRBV6-5 with TRBJ2-7; TRBD1 might be the D (5 bases). The CDR3 has 12 residues. Per the germline V gene, CDR1 is MNHEY and CDR2 is SVGAGI. With 8 bases removed from V and 2 bases from J, the gap between germline ends came to 10 bases. For the CDR3, the DNA is TGTGCCAGCGGGGTGGGGCCCTACGAGCAGTACTTC. It encodes CASGVGPYEQYF.